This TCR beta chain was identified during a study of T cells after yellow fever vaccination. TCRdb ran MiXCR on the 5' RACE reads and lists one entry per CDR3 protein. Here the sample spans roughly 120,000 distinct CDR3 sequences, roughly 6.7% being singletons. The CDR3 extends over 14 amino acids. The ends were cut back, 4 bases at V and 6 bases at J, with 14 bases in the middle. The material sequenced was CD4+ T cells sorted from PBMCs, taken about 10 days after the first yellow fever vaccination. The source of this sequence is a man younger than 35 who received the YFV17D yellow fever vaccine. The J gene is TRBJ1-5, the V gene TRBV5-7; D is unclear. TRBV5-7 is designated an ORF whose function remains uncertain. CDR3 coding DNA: TGTGCCAGCAGCCGCGGGCTCCCCAGTCAGCCCCAGCATTTT. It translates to CASSRGLPSQPQHF.